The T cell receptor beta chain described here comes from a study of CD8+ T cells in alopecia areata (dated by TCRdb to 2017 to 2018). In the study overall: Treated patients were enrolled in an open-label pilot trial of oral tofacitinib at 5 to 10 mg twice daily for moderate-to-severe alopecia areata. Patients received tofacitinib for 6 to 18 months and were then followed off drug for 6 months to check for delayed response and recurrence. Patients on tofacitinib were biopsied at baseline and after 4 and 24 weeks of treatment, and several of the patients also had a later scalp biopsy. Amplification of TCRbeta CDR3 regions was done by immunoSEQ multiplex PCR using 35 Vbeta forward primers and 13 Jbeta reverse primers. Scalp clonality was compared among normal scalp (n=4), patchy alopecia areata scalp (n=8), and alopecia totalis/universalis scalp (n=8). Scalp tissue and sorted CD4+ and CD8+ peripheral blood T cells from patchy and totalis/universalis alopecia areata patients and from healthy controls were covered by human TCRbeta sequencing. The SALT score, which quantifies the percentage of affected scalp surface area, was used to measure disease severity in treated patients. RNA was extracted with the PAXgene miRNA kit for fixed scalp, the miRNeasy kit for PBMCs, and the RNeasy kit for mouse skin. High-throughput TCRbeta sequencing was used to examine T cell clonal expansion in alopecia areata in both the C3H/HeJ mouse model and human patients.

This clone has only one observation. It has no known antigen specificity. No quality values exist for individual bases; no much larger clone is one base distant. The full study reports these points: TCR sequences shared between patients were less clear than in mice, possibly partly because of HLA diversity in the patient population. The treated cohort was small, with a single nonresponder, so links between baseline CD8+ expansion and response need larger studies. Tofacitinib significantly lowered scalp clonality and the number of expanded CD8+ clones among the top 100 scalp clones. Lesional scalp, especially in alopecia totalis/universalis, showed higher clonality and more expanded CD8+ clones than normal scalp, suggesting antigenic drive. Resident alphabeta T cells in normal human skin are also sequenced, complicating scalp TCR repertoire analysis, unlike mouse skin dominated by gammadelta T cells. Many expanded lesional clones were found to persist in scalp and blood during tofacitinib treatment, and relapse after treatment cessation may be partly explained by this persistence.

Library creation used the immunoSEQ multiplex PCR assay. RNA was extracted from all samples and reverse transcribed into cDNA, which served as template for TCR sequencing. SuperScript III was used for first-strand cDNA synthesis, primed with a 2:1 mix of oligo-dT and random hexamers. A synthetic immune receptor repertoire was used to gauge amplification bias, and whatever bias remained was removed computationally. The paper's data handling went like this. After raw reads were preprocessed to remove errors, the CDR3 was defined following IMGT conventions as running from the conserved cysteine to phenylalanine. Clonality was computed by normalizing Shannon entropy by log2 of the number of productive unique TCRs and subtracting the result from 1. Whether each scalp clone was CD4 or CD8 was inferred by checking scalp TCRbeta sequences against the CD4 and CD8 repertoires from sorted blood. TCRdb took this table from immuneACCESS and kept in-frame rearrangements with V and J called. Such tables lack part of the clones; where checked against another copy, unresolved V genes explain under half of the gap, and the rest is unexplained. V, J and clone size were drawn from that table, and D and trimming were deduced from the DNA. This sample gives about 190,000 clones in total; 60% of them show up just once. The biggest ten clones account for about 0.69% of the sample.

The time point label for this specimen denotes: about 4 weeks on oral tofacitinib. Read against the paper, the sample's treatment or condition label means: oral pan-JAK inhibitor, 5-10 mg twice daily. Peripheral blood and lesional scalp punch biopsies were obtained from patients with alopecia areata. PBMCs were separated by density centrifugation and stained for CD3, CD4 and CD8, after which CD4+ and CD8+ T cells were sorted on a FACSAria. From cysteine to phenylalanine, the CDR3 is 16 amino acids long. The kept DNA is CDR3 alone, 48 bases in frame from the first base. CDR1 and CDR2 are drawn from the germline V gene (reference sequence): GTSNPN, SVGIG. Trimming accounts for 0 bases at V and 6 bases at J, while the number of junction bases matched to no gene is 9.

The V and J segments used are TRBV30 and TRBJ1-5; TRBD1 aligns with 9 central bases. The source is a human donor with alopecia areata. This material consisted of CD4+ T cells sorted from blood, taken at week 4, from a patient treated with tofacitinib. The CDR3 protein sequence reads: CAWSVGGQGLGQPQHF. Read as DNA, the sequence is TGTGCCTGGAGTGTAGGAGGACAGGGGCTGGGTCAGCCCCAGCATTTT.